This is a list of T cell receptor beta chains from one sample in a study of monozygotic twins with inflammatory bowel disease. TCRdb reprocessed the 5' RACE reads and keeps a single row for each CDR3 protein, giving no DNA. The sample shows 200,000 to 250,000 distinct CDR3 sequences, and around 7.7% sits with its ten largest clones. The sequenced material came from blood. These TCRs come from a human donor with ulcerative colitis or Crohn's disease, or a healthy co-twin of an affected twin (not recorded which). Both conserved end residues are part of each CDR3. Fields, in order: J gene, V gene, CDR3 protein.

J: TRBJ1-2; V: TRBV6-2/TRBV6-3; CDR3: CASSQREDQGFHYGYTF
J: TRBJ2-7; V: TRBV3-1; CDR3: CASTLTSSHEQYF
J: TRBJ2-2; V: TRBV1; CDR3: CTSSLTGELFF
J: TRBJ2-7; V: TRBV3-1; CDR3: CASSPSSGLYEQYF
J: TRBJ2-5; V: TRBV29-1; CDR3: CSVVEPQETQYF
J: TRBJ2-1; V: TRBV12-3/TRBV12-4; CDR3: CASSLAGKAYNEQFF
J: TRBJ1-1; V: TRBV9; CDR3: CASSVGAGLVNTEAFF
J: TRBJ2-2; V: TRBV24-1; CDR3: CATSEGTGYTGELFF
J: TRBJ1-1; V: TRBV4-3; CDR3: CASSAGVNTEAFF
J: TRBJ2-1; V: TRBV12-3/TRBV12-4; CDR3: CASSLGQNNEQFF
J: TRBJ2-3; V: TRBV9; CDR3: CASSSRRGTSDSDTQYF
J: TRBJ1-5; V: TRBV7-9; CDR3: CASSTQGSNQPQHF
J: TRBJ1-1; V: TRBV28; CDR3: CASSLLGDRAFEAFF
J: TRBJ1-6; V: TRBV6-5; CDR3: CASSYSTGGWSPLHF
J: TRBJ2-1; V: TRBV4-1; CDR3: CASSQGLAGAAFYNEQFF
J: TRBJ1-4; V: TRBV5-1; CDR3: CASTQSGATNEKLFF
J: TRBJ2-5; V: TRBV20-1; CDR3: CSARDSGRGETQYF
J: TRBJ2-7; V: TRBV5-1; CDR3: CASSLGMGRGLEEQYF
J: TRBJ1-5; V: TRBV3-1; CDR3: CASSLGQEGPAQHF
J: TRBJ2-1; V: TRBV20-1; CDR3: CSASGRAGNEQFF
J: TRBJ1-2; V: TRBV7-2; CDR3: CASSLLGGPNYGYTF
J: TRBJ2-2; V: TRBV7-2; CDR3: CASSLERNTGELFF
J: TRBJ1-2; V: TRBV29-1; CDR3: CSVEPGRRTAEFYGYTF
J: TRBJ2-1; V: TRBV29-1; CDR3: CSVTTSGRANEQFF
J: TRBJ2-2; V: TRBV7-3; CDR3: CASSSPPGELFF
J: TRBJ2-7; V: TRBV5-4; CDR3: CASSNLGQSSYEQYF
J: TRBJ1-6; V: TRBV12-3/TRBV12-4; CDR3: CASTQGTDSPLHF
J: TRBJ2-5; V: TRBV20-1; CDR3: CSARDETSGKETQYF
J: TRBJ2-7; V: TRBV6-1; CDR3: CASSGLAGVYEQYF
J: TRBJ2-2; V: TRBV10-3; CDR3: CAISDRVLNTGELFF
J: TRBJ2-2; V: TRBV11-3; CDR3: CASSSGWAGELFF
J: TRBJ2-1; V: TRBV5-1; CDR3: CASRPPSVDNEQFF
J: TRBJ1-4; V: TRBV28; CDR3: CASSTFDRENF
J: TRBJ2-3; V: TRBV27; CDR3: CASSLSLGAQYF
J: TRBJ2-5; V: TRBV7-8; CDR3: CASSAGDRQETQYF
J: TRBJ2-2; V: TRBV12-3/TRBV12-4; CDR3: CASSFGVGELFF
J: TRBJ1-1; V: TRBV2; CDR3: CASSEWVEAFF
J: TRBJ1-2; V: TRBV28; CDR3: CASSLSSWGSGGYTF
J: TRBJ1-1; V: TRBV19; CDR3: CASSFSGFNVPEAFF
J: TRBJ2-1; V: TRBV18; CDR3: CASSAVGAGIFIDNEQFF
J: TRBJ2-7; V: TRBV19; CDR3: CASSIQGTGINEQYF
J: TRBJ2-7; V: TRBV13; CDR3: CASSLGAGFDEQYF
J: TRBJ2-5; V: TRBV7-9; CDR3: CASSASRLASGETQYF
J: TRBJ2-1; V: TRBV7-6; CDR3: CASSSRAEQFF